The present T cell receptor (beta chain) was sequenced within a study of human T cells and chemical hapten exposure. Turning to the study itself: Across the whole study, which lasted roughly 24 weeks, patients were given diphenylcyclopropenone on the scalp once a week. Study conclusions and caveats: Following DPC sensitization, TCRs present above 1 in 1000 frequency showed no change.

Via MiXCR, TCRdb re-called the RACE reads, giving one row per CDR3 protein. The table has approximately 350,000 distinct CDR3 sequences, 6% to 8.5% seen once. Trimming left V 0 bases short and J 5 bases short, with 15 bases between. The germline CDR1 and CDR2 sequences are SGHDN and FVKESK. The CDR3 extends over 16 amino acids. Time point denoted: patch test 1, 2 weeks after DPC sensitization. The sample's treatment: therapeutic diphenylcyclopropenone sensitization with weekly scalp DPC. This clonotype came up many times. The antigen is not known. The V call is TRBV14, the J call TRBJ2-3; possibly TRBD1 for D (5 bases). This clonotype originated in a woman between 18 and 30 years old with alopecia areata. Some clones in this sample may be carry-over from other donors' samples. The input for sequencing was whole blood, taken in connection with sensitization to the hapten diphenylcyclopropenone (DPC). The CDR3 region has the DNA TGTGCCAGCAGCCAAGATCTGTGGACAACCGGAGATACGCAGTATTTT. This codes for CASSQDLWTTGDTQYF. Supplemented by reference TRBV14 and TRBJ2-3, the full variable domain reads EAGVTQFPSHSVIEKGQTVTLRCDPISGHDNLYWYRRVMGKEIKFLLHFVKESKQDESGMPNNRFLAERTGGTYSTLKVQPAELEDSGVYFCASSQDLWTTGDTQYFGPGTRLTVL.